The 24 T cell receptor beta chains in this list originate from one sample, sequenced in a study of shared T cell receptors in the human thymus. Using immunoSEQ multiplex PCR, the repertoire was profiled, and TCRdb retains in-frame clones only, with some absent. The sample contains over 650,000 clones, roughly 86% of which appear only once. These data were likewise used in another study, on human thymus T cells.

The sample taken for sequencing was thymocytes. These receptors all stem from a boy in the first two years of life with a congenital heart defect.

The V and J genes are TRBV14 and TRBJ2-7, with 11 bases identical to TRBD2. Germline values: CDR1 SGHDN, CDR2 FVKESK. V gave up 5 bases and J gave up 2 bases; unmatched junction bases: 8. The CDR3 extends over 16 amino acids. The CDR3 sequence is CASSASGRLLAYEQYF. DNA for the CDR3: TGTGCCAGCAGCGCTAGCGGGAGGCTCCTGGCCTACGAGCAGTACTTC.

The J gene is TRBJ1-1, the V gene TRBV6-5; D is ambiguous. This CDR3 spans 14 amino acids. Germline assignment: CDR1 MNHEY and CDR2 SVGAGI. Deletions cut 5 bases from V and 6 bases from J, with 16 bases between. The CDR3 DNA reads as TGTGCCAGCAGTACCCGGGTTCCGAGGTCTGAAGCTTTCTTT. This translates into CASSTRVPRSEAFF.

The chain is built from TRBV7-2 and TRBJ2-5, with TRBD2 matching over 8 bases. CDR1 SGHTA and CDR2 FQGNSA come from the germline V gene. The V segment lost 1 base and the J segment 2 bases; nucleotides outside the gene matches: 6. The CDR3 sequence is 16 residues long. The CDR3 DNA reads as TGTGCCAGCAGCTTAGATGATCGCGGGGGGCAAGAGACCCAGTACTTC. Translation: CASSLDDRGGQETQYF.

This clone was counted once. V is TRBV10-3 and J is TRBJ2-7, with 9 positions matching TRBD2. V dropped 3 bases and J dropped 6; count of bases not matched to a gene: 12. CDR1 is ENHRY and CDR2 is SYGVKD in the germline V gene. CDR3 length: 16 amino acids. The CDR3 coding sequence is TGTGCCATCAGTGATGAGGGTAGCGGGAGTGTGAGCGAGCAGTACTTC. Translation gives CAISDEGSGSVSEQYF.

The CDR3 spells CASSSEGEAREPYEQYF. The CDR3, as DNA: TGTGCCAGCAGCTCCGAAGGGGAGGCGCGGGAACCCTACGAGCAGTACTTC. The chain employs TRBV27 and TRBJ2-7; the D gene is possibly TRBD2 (6 bases). Germline V gene data show CDR1 as MNHEY and CDR2 as SMNVEV (reference sequence). CDR3 length: 17 amino acids. The V gene lost 6 bases and the J gene lost 2 bases, with 23 bases spanning the gap.

This rearrangement joins TRBV6-5 to TRBJ1-1, with a weak D call TRBD1 (6 bases). Germline CDR1 reads MNHEY; CDR2 reads SVGAGI. This CDR3 contains 12 residues. Trimming removed 6 bases from V and 7 bases from J, with 12 bases in between. The DNA of the CDR3 is TGTGCCAGCAGCCCAGGACAGTTTGAAGCTTTCTTT. The encoded protein is CASSPGQFEAFF.

The genes are TRBV13 and TRBJ2-7; 8 bases are shared with TRBD2. CDR1 and CDR2 from the germline V gene are PRHDT and FYEKMQ (reference sequence). The V and J ends lost 2 bases and 7 bases, in that order; junction bases with no gene match: 16. This CDR3 has 17 residues. The CDR3: CASSLPNSGAKPGEQYF. CDR3 bases: TGTGCCAGCAGCTTACCTAATAGCGGGGCAAAACCAGGGGAGCAGTACTTC.

The V call is TRBV12-5, the J call TRBJ2-3; D might be TRBD1 (5 bases). This CDR3 comprises 16 residues. Trimming shortened V by 3 bases and J by 4 bases, and 17 bases separated the two germline ends. Germline V gives CDR1 LGHNT, CDR2 FRNRAP. The CDR3 reads CASGLWGPEGADTQYF. The CDR3 DNA reads as TGTGCTAGTGGTTTATGGGGCCCCGAAGGAGCAGATACGCAGTATTTT.

This clone was counted only a few times. The V call is TRBV4-1, the J call TRBJ1-6; maybe TRBD1 (5 bases). With 4 bases removed from V and 9 bases from J, the gap between germline ends came to 25 bases. Germline V gene data show CDR1 as MGHRA and CDR2 as YSYEKL. CDR3 size: 18 residues. The CDR3 coding sequence is TGCGCCAGCAGCCCACGCATGACAGACCCAGTAACAGTTTCACCCCTCCACTTT. Translated, it gives CASSPRMTDPVTVSPLHF.

This chain joins TRBV6-4 and TRBJ2-1; 9 bases map to TRBD1. V trimming: 6 bases; J trimming: 0 bases; junction bases outside the gene matches: 6. Germline values: CDR1 MRHNA, CDR2 SNTAGT. The CDR3 totals 16 residues. In DNA form, the CDR3 reads TGTGCCAGCAGACCCGGACAGGGGAGCTCCTACAATGAGCAGTTCTTC. It is translated as CASRPGQGSSYNEQFF.

The CDR3 reads CASSPQDRDSYEQYF. The CDR3 DNA sequence: TGTGCCAGCAGTCCGCAAGACCGGGACTCCTACGAGCAGTACTTC. This chain links TRBV4-2 with TRBJ2-7; D possibly corresponds to TRBD2 (5 bases). Germline lookup yields CDR1 LGHNA and CDR2 YNFKEQ. Trimming stripped 6 bases from V and 0 bases from J, with 15 bases between. The CDR3 is 15 amino acids.

The sample holds a few counts of this clone. The V and J genes are TRBV19 and TRBJ1-6; D remains ambiguous. CDR3 length: 15 amino acids. CDR1 is LNHDA, CDR2 SQIVND, per germline (reference sequence). Trimming left V 7 bases short and J 3 bases short, with 13 bases between. CDR3 coding DNA: TGTGCCAGTAACCCCGACGGGAACTATAATTCACCCCTCCACTTT. Translated: CASNPDGNYNSPLHF.

The gene calls are TRBV5-6 and TRBJ2-5; possible D gene TRBD2, 5 bases. This CDR3 region has 13 residues. Trimming took 5 bases from V and 0 from J, leaving 8 bases between them. CDR1 and CDR2 (germline): SGHDT, YYEEEE. CDR3 protein: CASRPGNQETQYF. Here the CDR3 DNA reads TGTGCCAGCAGACCGGGGAACCAAGAGACCCAGTACTTC.

The V and J genes are TRBV30 and TRBJ2-5; 7 bases line up with TRBD1. The germline V gene encodes CDR1 GTSNPN and CDR2 SVGIG (reference sequence). V gave up 3 bases and J gave up 1 base; unmatched junction bases: 8. The CDR3 is made up of 15 amino acids. The CDR3 DNA sequence: TGTGCCTGGAGGCCTGGGACAGATCTCCAAGAGACCCAGTACTTC. Protein sequence: CAWRPGTDLQETQYF. Variable domain in full (rest from reference TRBV30 and TRBJ2-5): SQTIHQWPATLVQPVGSPLSLECTVEGTSNPNLYWYRQAAGRGLQLLFYSVGIGQISSEVPQNLSASRPQDRQFILSSKKLLLSDSGFYLCAWRPGTDLQETQYFGPGTRLLVL.

J is TRBJ1-2 and V is TRBV4-1, with D perhaps TRBD1 (6 bases). The CDR3 runs 16 residues. The V gene lost 3 bases and the J gene lost 0 bases, with 14 bases spanning the gap. Germline CDR1 is MGHRA and CDR2 is YSYEKL. The CDR3 loop is CASSHPQGPPNYGYTF. In DNA form, the CDR3 reads TGCGCCAGCAGCCACCCCCAGGGGCCCCCTAACTATGGCTACACCTTC.

This clone was seen only once. The CDR3: CASSFQVGQPQHF. Written as DNA, the CDR3 is TGTGCCAGCAGCTTCCAGGTTGGTCAGCCCCAGCATTTT. The chain joins TRBV7-9 to TRBJ1-5; no reliable D call. CDR3 length: 13 residues. CDR1 and CDR2 (germline): SEHNR, FQNEAQ (reference sequence). Trimming pared 3 bases from V and 6 bases from J, leaving 9 bases between.

The chain is built from TRBV4-2 and TRBJ1-6; 7 nucleotides line up with TRBD1. V was clipped by 3 bases and J by 5 bases; unmatched bases: 10. Germline lookup yields CDR1 LGHNA and CDR2 YNFKEQ. The CDR3 spans 17 residues. The chain's CDR3 is CASSQGHGQVHNSPLHF. In DNA, the CDR3 is TGTGCCAGCAGCCAGGGCCACGGACAGGTTCATAATTCACCCCTCCACTTT.

The V gene is TRBV5-6, the J gene TRBJ2-7; TRBD1 matches 7 bases. The V gene end was trimmed by 4 bases and the J gene end by 2 bases; junction bases not matched to a gene: 12. Germline V CDR1 and CDR2: SGHDT, YYEEEE. The CDR3 has 16 residues. CDR3 DNA: TGTGCCAGCAGCCGATCCGAGGGGGCTCTGCCCTACGAGCAGTACTTC. Amino acid sequence: CASSRSEGALPYEQYF.

The CDR3 bases are TGTGCCAGCAGCCAGACTAGCGGGGGCACAGATACGCAGTATTTT. Translating gives CASSQTSGGTDTQYF. The rearrangement uses TRBV11-3 and TRBJ2-3; 11 bases are a match to TRBD2. With V trimmed by 5 bases and J by 1 base, 2 bases remained unmatched. Germline V gene lookup returns CDR1 SGHNT and CDR2 YENEEA. This CDR3 comprises 15 residues. Full variable domain (rest looked up from reference TRBV11-3 and TRBJ2-3): EAGVVQSPRYKIIEKKQPVAFWCNPISGHNTLYWYLQNLGQGPELLIRYENEEAVDDSQLPKDRFSAERLKGVDSTLKIQPAELGDSAVYLCASSQTSGGTDTQYFGPGTRLTVL.

The chain recombines TRBV27 with TRBJ2-5, with 11 positions matching TRBD1. The ends lost 1 base at V and 4 bases at J; junction bases unmatched: 2. CDR3 length: 15 amino acids. CDR1 and CDR2 from the germline V gene are MNHEY and SMNVEV (reference sequence). CDR3 region: CASSLWGQGGETQYF. The CDR3 bases are TGTGCCAGCAGTTTATGGGGACAGGGGGGAGAGACCCAGTACTTC.

The rearrangement links TRBV28 to TRBJ1-5; D is undetermined. V was shortened by 6 bases and J by 6 bases, with 9 bases between the two germline ends. Germline CDR1 and CDR2: MDHEN and SYDVKM. CDR3 length equals 12 residues. The CDR3 reads CASRLGSQPQHF. In nucleotides, the CDR3 is TGTGCCAGCAGATTGGGGAGTCAGCCCCAGCATTTT.

This CDR3 is CAWRPRVDDTQYF. CDR3 bases: TGTGCCTGGAGACCCCGGGTAGACGATACGCAGTATTTT. The V and J genes are TRBV30 and TRBJ2-3; D remains ambiguous. The germline CDR1 and CDR2 sequences are GTSNPN and SVGIG (reference sequence). The CDR3 has 13 residues. The V gene lost 3 bases and the J gene lost 6 bases, with 13 bases spanning the gap.

The J gene is TRBJ2-7, the V gene TRBV10-3; a possible D gene is TRBD2 (6 bases). CDR3 length: 17 residues. Germline CDR1 and CDR2: ENHRY and SYGVKD. The ends were cut back, 0 bases at V and 1 base at J, with 16 bases in the middle. CDR3 nucleotides: TGTGCCATCAGTGAGTCGGAGGGCCACCCCGCGTCCTACGAGCAGTACTTC. Amino acids: CAISESEGHPASYEQYF.

The genes are TRBV2 and TRBJ2-7; 14 nucleotides match TRBD2. This CDR3 has 15 residues. V trimming: 6 bases; J trimming: 2 bases; junction bases outside the gene matches: 3. Germline lookup yields CDR1 SNHLY and CDR2 FYNNEI. The CDR3 coding sequence is TGTGCCAGCAGCATGACTAGCGGGGGGGCCTACGAGCAGTACTTC. Its translation is CASSMTSGGAYEQYF.